This T cell receptor beta chain originates from a study of cytomegalovirus exposure and HLA in healthy donors. In regard to this clone: No antigen is known for it.

Whole-study results and caveats: Presence/absence comparisons presumed near-even sequencing depth among donors.

CDR3 length: 14 residues. Primers for the PCR totalled 60 Vbeta and 13 Jbeta. The method was immunoSEQ multiplex PCR; TCRdb's version includes in-frame clones alone and lacks a portion of them. The sample holds around 55,000 clones, around 82% seen once. The chain carries TRBV21-1 and TRBJ1-4; TRBD1 reflects the table's D call only, with no check against the DNA. TRBV21-1 is a listed pseudogene. The sample was PBMCs. This clonotype was obtained from a female donor in good health and CMV-seronegative. The CDR3 coding sequence is TGTGCCAGTAGGACAGATGTGGGTAATGAAAAACTGTTTTTT. Its protein product is CASRTDVGNEKLFF.